This entry features one TCR beta chain sequence. Its antigen is undetermined. Punch biopsies of lesional scalp, plus peripheral blood, were taken from alopecia areata patients. The sorting of PBMCs gave CD4+ and CD8+ T cells. Sequencing used cDNA as its template, made by extracting RNA and reverse transcribing it. Profiling relied on immunoSEQ multiplex PCR, and the TCRdb table lists in-frame clones only, not all of them. The profile shows 65,000 to 95,000 clones, 51% of them singletons. Germline lookup yields CDR1 SGHDN and CDR2 FVKESK. The CDR3 sequence is 15 residues long. Trimming stripped 4 bases from V and 0 bases from J, with 10 bases between. This sample stems from a study of CD8+ T cells in alopecia areata. Study outcomes and limitations: Alphabeta T cells residing in normal skin are also sequenced in scalp samples.

The chain couples TRBV14 to TRBJ2-1; the D gene is possibly TRBD1 (6 bases). Sample: NKG2D-high CD8+ T cells sorted from blood. The receptor was isolated from a human donor with alopecia areata. CDR3 region: CASSPGHGSYNEQFF. The CDR3 DNA is TGTGCCAGCAGCCCGGGACATGGCTCCTACAATGAGCAGTTCTTC.